This T cell receptor (beta chain) is from a study of T-cell reconstitution after alpha-beta-depleted transplantation in children. The sample holds a few counts of this clonotype. The CDR3 spans 18 residues. Unmatched junction bases numbered 12, after V lost 2 bases and J lost 2 bases. The germline gives CDR1 DFQATT, CDR2 SNEGSKA (reference sequence). Molecular barcoding with unique molecular identifiers was used for the TCRbeta library. One entry per CDR3 protein, called by TCRdb with MiXCR from the PCR reads. The repertoire holds hundreds of thousands of distinct CDR3 sequences, with around a sixth as singletons.

The clonotype comes from a human donor who donated a stem cell graft to a child with acute myeloid leukemia. V usage is TRBV20-1 and J usage is TRBJ1-5; TRBD1 agrees at 10 bases. The starting material was PBMCs from the stem cell graft donor, obtained from the stem cell graft. The CDR3 nucleotides read TGCAGTGCTAGACCCCGGGACAGGGGATTAAGTGGCAATCAGCCCCAGCATTTT. It encodes CSARPRDRGLSGNQPQHF.